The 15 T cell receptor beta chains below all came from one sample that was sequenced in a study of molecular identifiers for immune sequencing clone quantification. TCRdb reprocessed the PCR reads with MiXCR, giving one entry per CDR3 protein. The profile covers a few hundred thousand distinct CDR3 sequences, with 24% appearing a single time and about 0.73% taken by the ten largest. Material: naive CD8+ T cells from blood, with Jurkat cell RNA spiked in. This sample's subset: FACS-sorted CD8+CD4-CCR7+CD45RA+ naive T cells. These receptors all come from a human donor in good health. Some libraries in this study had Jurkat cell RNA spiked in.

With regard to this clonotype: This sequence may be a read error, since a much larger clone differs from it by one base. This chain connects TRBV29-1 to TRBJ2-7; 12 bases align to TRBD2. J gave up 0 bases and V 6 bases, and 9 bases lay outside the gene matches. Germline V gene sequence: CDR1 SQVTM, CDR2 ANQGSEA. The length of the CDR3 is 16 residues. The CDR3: CSVIETSGGSSYEQYF. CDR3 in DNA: TGCAGCGTCATCGAGACTAGCGGGGGAAGCTCCTACGAGCAGTACTTC.

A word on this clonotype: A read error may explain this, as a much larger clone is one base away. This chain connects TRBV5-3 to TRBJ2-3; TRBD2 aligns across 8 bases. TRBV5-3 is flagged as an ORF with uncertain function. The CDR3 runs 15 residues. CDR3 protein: CASSSGLAYTDTQYF. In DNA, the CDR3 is TGTGCCAGCAGCTCCGGACTAGCCTACACAGATACGCAGTATTTT.

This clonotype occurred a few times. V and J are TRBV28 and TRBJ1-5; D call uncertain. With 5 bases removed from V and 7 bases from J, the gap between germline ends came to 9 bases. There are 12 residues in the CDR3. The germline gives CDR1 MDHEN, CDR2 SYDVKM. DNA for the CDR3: TGTGCCAGCAGTCCCTTTCCCCAGCCCCAGCATTTT. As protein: CASSPFPQPQHF.

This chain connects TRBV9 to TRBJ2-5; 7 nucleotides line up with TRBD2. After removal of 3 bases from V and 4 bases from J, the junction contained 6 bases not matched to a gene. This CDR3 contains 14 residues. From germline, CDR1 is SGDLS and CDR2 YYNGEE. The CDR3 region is CASSDAIAGETQYF. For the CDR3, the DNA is TGTGCCAGCAGCGATGCGATAGCGGGAGAGACCCAGTACTTC.

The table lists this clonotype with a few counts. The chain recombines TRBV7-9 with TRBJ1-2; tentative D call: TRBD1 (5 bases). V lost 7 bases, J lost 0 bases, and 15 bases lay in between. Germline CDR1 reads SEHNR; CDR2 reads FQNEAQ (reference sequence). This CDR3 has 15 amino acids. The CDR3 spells CASKLDGTANYGYTF. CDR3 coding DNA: TGTGCCAGCAAACTAGACGGGACCGCTAACTATGGCTACACCTTC.

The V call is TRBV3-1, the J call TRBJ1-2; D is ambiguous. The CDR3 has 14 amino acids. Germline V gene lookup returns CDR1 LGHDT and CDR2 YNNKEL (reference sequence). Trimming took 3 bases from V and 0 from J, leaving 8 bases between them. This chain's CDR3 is CASSQDSPNYGYTF. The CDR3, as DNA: TGTGCCAGCAGCCAGGACTCACCTAACTATGGCTACACCTTC.

The DNA for the CDR3 is TGTGCCAGCAGTTTAGAATCGGTAGCGGCGGCGGTCTCCGAGCAGTACTTC. It yields the protein CASSLESVAAAVSEQYF. This chain links TRBV12-3 or TRBV12-4 with TRBJ2-7, with D perhaps matching TRBD2 (6 bases). CDR3 size: 17 residues. Trimming took off 1 base at V and 6 bases at J, with 22 bases between the two ends.

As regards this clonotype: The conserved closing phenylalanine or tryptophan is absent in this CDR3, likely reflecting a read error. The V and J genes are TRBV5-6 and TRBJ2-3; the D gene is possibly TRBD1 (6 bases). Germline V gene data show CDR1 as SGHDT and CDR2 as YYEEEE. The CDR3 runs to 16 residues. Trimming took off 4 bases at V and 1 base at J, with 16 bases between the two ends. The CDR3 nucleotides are TGTGCCAGCAGCGACGACGGGACACTTCGCACAGATACGCAGTATTCT. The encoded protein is CASSDDGTLRTDTQYS.

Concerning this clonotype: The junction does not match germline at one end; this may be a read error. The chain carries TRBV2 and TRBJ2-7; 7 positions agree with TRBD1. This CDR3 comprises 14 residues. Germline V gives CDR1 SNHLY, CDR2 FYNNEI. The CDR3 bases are TGTGCCAGCAGTACAGGGGCCTCCCAGTACGTGCAGTACTTC. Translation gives CASSTGASQYVQYF.

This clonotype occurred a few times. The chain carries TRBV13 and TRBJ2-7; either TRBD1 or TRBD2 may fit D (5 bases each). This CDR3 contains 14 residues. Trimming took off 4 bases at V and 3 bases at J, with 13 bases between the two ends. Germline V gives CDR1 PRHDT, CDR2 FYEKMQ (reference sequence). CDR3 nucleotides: TGTGCCAGCAGCTACCCGGGACGGGACTACGAGCAGTACTTC. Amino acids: CASSYPGRDYEQYF.

The CDR3 here is CASSQVAQGGTYEQYF. The CDR3 nucleotides read TGCGCCAGCAGCCAAGTAGCACAGGGAGGAACCTACGAGCAGTACTTC. The genes are TRBV4-1 and TRBJ2-7; TRBD1 or TRBD2 may be the D gene (6 bases each). Germline values: CDR1 MGHRA, CDR2 YSYEKL. The ends were cut back, 1 base at V and 2 bases at J, with 15 bases in the middle. The CDR3 loop spans 16 amino acids.

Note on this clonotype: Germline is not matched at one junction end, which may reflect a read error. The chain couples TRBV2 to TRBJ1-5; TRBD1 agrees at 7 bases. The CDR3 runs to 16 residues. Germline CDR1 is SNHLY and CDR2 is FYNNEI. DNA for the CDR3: TGTGCCAGCAACAGGGGCCTCTCCCATAGCAATCAGTCCCAGCATTTT. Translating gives CASNRGLSHSNQSQHF.

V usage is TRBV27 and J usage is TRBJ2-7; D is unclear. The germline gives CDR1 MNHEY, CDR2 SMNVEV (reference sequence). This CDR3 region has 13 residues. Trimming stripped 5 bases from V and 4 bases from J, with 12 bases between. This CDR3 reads CASSVFGPYEQYF. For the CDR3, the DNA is TGTGCCAGCAGTGTATTCGGGCCATACGAGCAGTACTTC.

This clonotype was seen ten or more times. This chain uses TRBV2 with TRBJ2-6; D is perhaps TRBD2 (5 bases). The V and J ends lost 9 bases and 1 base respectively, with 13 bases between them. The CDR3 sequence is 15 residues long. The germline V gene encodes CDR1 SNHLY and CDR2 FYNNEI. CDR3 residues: CARGRSASGANVLTF. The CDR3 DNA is TGTGCCAGAGGGAGATCAGCTTCTGGGGCCAACGTCCTGACTTTC.

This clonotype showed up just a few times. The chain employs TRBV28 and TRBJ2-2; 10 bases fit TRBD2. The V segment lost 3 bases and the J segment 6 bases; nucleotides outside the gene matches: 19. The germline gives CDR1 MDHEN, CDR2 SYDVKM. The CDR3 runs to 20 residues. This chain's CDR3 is CASSFTGTSENPRPAGELFF. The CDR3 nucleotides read TGTGCCAGCAGTTTTACCGGGACTAGCGAGAACCCGAGGCCGGCCGGGGAGCTGTTTTTT.